The T cell receptor (beta chain) described here comes from a study of shared clonotypes between healthy human individuals. CD8 cells classed as naive were CD45RO-negative and positively selected for CCR7, excluding terminally differentiated effector memory CD45RA+ cells. In regard to this clone: The antigen remains unidentified.

Data came from immunoSEQ multiplex PCR; TCRdb stores just in-frame clones and leaves some out. The data hold approximately 740,000 clones, with around 92% observed a single time. Notes on the study in general: Clonotype sharing levels among donors were expected to vary with sequencing depth. Naive subsets tended to show greater estimated richness than memory subsets.

Per germline, CDR1 MNHEY and CDR2 SMNVEV (reference sequence). This CDR3 has 14 amino acids. V shed 7 bases, J shed 5 bases, and the junction held 11 bases outside the gene matches. The receptor's source is a man aged 30 to 39 in good health. V and J are TRBV27 and TRBJ2-7, with 7 positions matching TRBD1. Sequenced sample: naive CD8+ T cells sorted from blood. This CDR3 reads CASKGQSRINEQYF. The CDR3 DNA reads TGTGCCAGCAAGGGACAGAGTAGGATAAACGAGCAGTACTTC.